The clone carrying this T cell receptor beta chain was recorded at least ten times. Its cognate antigen is unknown. Each CDR3 protein is one row after TCRdb ran MiXCR on the reads. The repertoire holds around 450,000 distinct CDR3 sequences, 11% seen once, with about 9.4% in the top ten. The sample belongs to a study of T cell repertoires in cytomegalovirus infection. Turning to the study itself: TCR beta signatures that were public indicated CMV infection and matching HLA type.

The V gene end was trimmed by 4 bases and the J gene end by 5 bases; junction bases not matched to a gene: 12. The CDR3 covers 17 residues. From germline, CDR1 is SEHNR and CDR2 FQNEAQ (reference sequence). General observations from the study: Dominating the ex vivo response were TCR beta clonotypes that were CMV-specific and HLA-C-restricted. Public TCR beta family frequency separated CMV-and-HLA carriers, including in an independent cohort.

The clonotype originates from a human donor in good health (CMV status not recorded). Some clones in this sample may be carry-over from other donors' samples. Source material: PBMCs. V and J are TRBV7-9 and TRBJ2-2; 8 bases align to TRBD1. CDR3 sequence: CASSSGTGGFRTGELFF. The CDR3 DNA is TGTGCCAGCAGCTCGGGGACAGGAGGTTTTCGGACCGGGGAGCTGTTTTTT.